This paragraph covers one T cell receptor (beta chain) sequence. Its matching antigen is unknown. This CDR3 has 13 residues. Germline V gene data show CDR1 as SGHTA and CDR2 as FQGTGA. V was trimmed by 3 bases and J by 9 bases, leaving 9 bases between them. TCRdb's table, derived via immunoSEQ multiplex PCR, lists solely in-frame clones and lacks some. The data contain some 40,000 clones, about 81% of them singletons. The sample originates from a study of vaccination effects on CD4 cells after COVID-19. Subsequent to a culture period of less than twelve days, CD4+ T cells were isolated. General observations from the study: Marked clonal contraction of both clone types appeared late after vaccination. Recruitment yielded few convalescent patients, and the study had no early post-infection timepoints.

The source material was CD4+ T cells from PBMCs cultured without peptide, sampled before COVID-19 vaccination. This rearrangement joins TRBV7-3 to TRBJ1-6; D perhaps matches TRBD1 (5 bases). The sequence came from a human donor who received a COVID-19 vaccine. The CDR3 DNA sequence: TGTGCCAGCAGCTTTGGAGGGGCTTCACCCCTCCACTTT. Protein product: CASSFGGASPLHF.